This T cell receptor (beta chain) was captured in a study of T-cell memory formation after mild COVID-19 (dated by TCRdb to the early 2020s). For the study in its entirety: Most TCR sequence clusters were specific to one of the two donors. In a couple of donors, T-cell clones that expanded and contracted after mild COVID-19 were followed by sequencing TCRalpha and TCRbeta repertoires longitudinally. Two young, previously healthy adult volunteers made up the cohort, one male and one female. On the study overall, not on this receptor specifically: SARS-CoV-2 specificity was not confirmed for the second-wave clones peaking on day 37. Some responding clones were found in pre-infection memory, which suggests that pre-existing cross-reactive memory T cells took part in the SARS-CoV-2 response. Only a couple of mild cases were covered by the study, and larger cohorts that include severe cases with pre-infection samples were considered necessary. Clones contracting from day 15 to 85 had balanced CD4/CD8 phenotypes, while a second wave expanding from day 15 to 37 was biased towards CD4+. Contracting CD4+ clones were found mainly in CM and EM memory subsets, while CD8+ clones were enriched in EMRA.

This clonotype was seen repeatedly, ten times or more. Its antigen target is currently unknown. No per-base quality is available; no much larger clone lies one base away. Including cysteine and phenylalanine, the CDR3 has 14 amino acids. The read is trimmed to its CDR3 DNA, 42 bases read in frame from base 1. Trimmed from V: 4 bases; trimmed from J: 5 bases; junction bases lacking a gene match: 5. CDR1 and CDR2 are read off the germline V gene as SGHAT and FQNNGV. The sequencer was an Illumina NovaSeq 6000. Using 5'RACE with constant-segment primers, TCRalpha and TCRbeta cDNA libraries were constructed, with sample barcodes and unique molecular identifiers added in the process. RNA was extracted from every sample with Trizol reagent. Library amplification was performed in two PCR steps, and a second sample barcode and Illumina TruSeq adapters were introduced in the second step. Sequencing of libraries was performed on an Illumina NovaSeq with 2 x 150 bp paired-end reads. As for how the authors treated the data: Reads were demultiplexed and collapsed into UMI-guided consensus sequences with migec v1.2.7. Using mixcr v2.1.11, UMI consensuses were aligned to TRA and TRB V and J templates and then assembled into clonotypes. A clonotype was counted as expanded or contracted only if both edgeR and NoisET called the change significant, with noise models trained on biological replicates. For edgeR calls, a false discovery rate-adjusted p below 0.01 and a log2 fold-change threshold of 1 were applied. As an exploratory analysis of dynamics, max-normalized trajectories of the 1000 most abundant clonotypes were examined with PCA combined with hierarchical clustering. Separately sequenced CD4+ and CD8+ repertoires were used to assign a CD4 or CD8 phenotype to each responding clone. TCRdb trimmed the raw reads at Q25, called clones with MiXCR and kept productive beta chains. Entries are consolidated by CDR3 protein sequence, retaining the most common genes and DNA. What appears here as the V and J calls and clone size reflects TCRdb's work, not the paper's. The sample table records some 340,000 distinct CDR3 sequences; 10% to 15% of these occur just once. The leading ten clones occupy roughly a fifth of the sample.

Ficoll-Paque density gradient centrifugation was used to isolate PBMCs. Sequenced input: PBMCs or a T cell subset sorted from them (not recorded which). This TCR was recovered from a young man who had mild COVID-19 (a few samples of this study predate the infection). The sample titles of this study are shuffled in the database, so cell type and time point are left out; the donor was told from shared clones. In this chain, TRBV11-2 is recombined with TRBJ2-5, and 9 junctional nucleotides match TRBD1. For the CDR3, the sequence is CASSSRTGEETQYF. At the DNA level, the sequence is TGTGCCAGCAGCTCCCGGACAGGGGAGGAGACCCAGTACTTC.